The T cell receptor beta chain under discussion was sequenced for a study of T cell changes during pregnancy in multiple sclerosis. Clones were sequenced by immunoSEQ multiplex PCR, and TCRdb holds only the in-frame ones, with some missing. The table has 100,000 or so clones, around 94% seen once. Germline V CDR1 and CDR2: SEHNR, FQNEAQ (reference sequence). Trimming took off 1 base at V and 1 base at J, with 11 bases between the two ends. This CDR3 is 17 amino acids long. Sample: peripheral blood, taken after pregnancy. The chain combines TRBV7-9 with TRBJ2-6; D may be TRBD1 (6 bases). The source is a female donor in good health, enrolled as a control in a pregnancy study. The CDR3 DNA sequence: TGTGCCAGCAGCTTAGATGGGACACCTTCTGGGGCCAACGTCCTGACTTTC. It translates to CASSLDGTPSGANVLTF.